The next 2 T cell receptor beta chains were all read from a single sample in a study of blood T cell repertoires in COVID-19. TCRdb's table, derived via immunoSEQ multiplex PCR, lists solely in-frame clones and lacks some. The table lists about 200,000 clones, roughly four fifths of them singletons. Sequenced input: PBMCs or T cells enriched from blood (not recorded which). The receptor set was obtained from a man aged 35-49 years who had recovered from COVID-19.

V is TRBV5-1 and J is TRBJ1-4, with D hard to call. This CDR3 comprises 16 residues. Per germline, CDR1 SGHRS and CDR2 YFSETQ. The V gene lost 0 bases and the J gene lost 7 bases, with 16 bases spanning the gap. This CDR3 is CASSLENWLGSEKLFF. The CDR3 DNA sequence: TGCGCCAGCAGCTTGGAGAATTGGCTAGGGAGTGAAAAACTGTTTTTT. The full variable domain, in which reference TRBV5-1 and TRBJ1-4 provide the parts outside the CDR3, is KAGVTQTPRYLIKTRGQQVTLSCSPISGHRSVSWYQQTPGQGLQFLFEYFSETQRNKGNFPGRFSGRQFSNSRSEMNVSTLELGDSALYLCASSLENWLGSEKLFFGSGTQLSVL.

This chain connects TRBV27 to TRBJ1-6; D possibly corresponds to TRBD1 (5 bases). Trimming removed 10 bases at V and 1 base at J, with 26 bases between. CDR1 and CDR2 from the germline V gene are MNHEY and SMNVEV (reference sequence). This CDR3 has 19 residues. CDR3 sequence (DNA): TGTGCCACCCAGTTTGAGTGTCTGGGGCCGAGGTCCTATAATTCACCCCTCCACTTT. Its translation: CATQFECLGPRSYNSPLHF.